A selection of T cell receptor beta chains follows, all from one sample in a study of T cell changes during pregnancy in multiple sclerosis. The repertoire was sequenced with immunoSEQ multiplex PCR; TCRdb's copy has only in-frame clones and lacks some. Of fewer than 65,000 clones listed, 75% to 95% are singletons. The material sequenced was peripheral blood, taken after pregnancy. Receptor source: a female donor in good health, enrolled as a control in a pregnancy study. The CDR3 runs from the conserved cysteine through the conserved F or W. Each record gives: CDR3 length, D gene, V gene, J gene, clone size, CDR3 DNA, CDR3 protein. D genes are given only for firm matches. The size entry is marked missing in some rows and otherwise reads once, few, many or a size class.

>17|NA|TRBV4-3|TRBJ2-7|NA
TGCGCCAGCAGCCAAGGTCCCCGGGAGATCTGGCACTACGAGCAGTACTTC
CASSQGPREIWHYEQYF
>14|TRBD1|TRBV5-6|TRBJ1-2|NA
TGTGCCAGCAGCTTGGACAGGGGGGAATATGGCTACACCTTC
CASSLDRGEYGYTF
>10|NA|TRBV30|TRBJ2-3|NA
TGTGCCTGGGAAGAGATCACGCAGTATTTT
CAWEEITQYF
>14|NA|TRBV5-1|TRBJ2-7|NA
TGCGCCAGCAGCTTCGGGGGTCACCCCTACGAGCAGTACTTC
CASSFGGHPYEQYF
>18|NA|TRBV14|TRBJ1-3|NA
TGTGCCAGCAGCCAATTCTCAGGGCAGACTTACTCTGGAAACACCATATATTTT
CASSQFSGQTYSGNTIYF
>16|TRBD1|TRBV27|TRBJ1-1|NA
TGTGCCAGCAGTTTATCACCAGGGGGCGACGGCACTGAAGCTTTCTTT
CASSLSPGGDGTEAFF
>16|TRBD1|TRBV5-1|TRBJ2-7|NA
TGCGCCAGCAGCGATGGGCCCTTAGACAGGGACTACGAGCAGTACTTC
CASSDGPLDRDYEQYF
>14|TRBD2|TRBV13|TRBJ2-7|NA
TGTGCCAGCCGCCCCACGGGGGGAAGCTACGAGCAGTACTTC
CASRPTGGSYEQYF
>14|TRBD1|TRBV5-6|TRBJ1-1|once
TGTGCCAGCAGCCGATCGACAGGGGATCCTGAAGCTTTCTTT
CASSRSTGDPEAFF
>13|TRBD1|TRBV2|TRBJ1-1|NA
TGTGCCAGCAATGTACAGGGGGTCACTGAAGCTTTCTTT
CASNVQGVTEAFF
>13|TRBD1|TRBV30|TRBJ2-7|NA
TGTGCCTGGAGAAGGGACAGGGGGCACGAGCAGTACTTC
CAWRRDRGHEQYF
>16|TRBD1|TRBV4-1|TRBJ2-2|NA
TGCGCCAGCAGCCGCACCGGGACAGGGTATACCGGGGAGCTGTTTTTT
CASSRTGTGYTGELFF
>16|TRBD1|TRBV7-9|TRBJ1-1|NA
TGTGCCAGCAGCCCCCCGGGACAGGGGAGAAGAACTGAAGCTTTCTTT
CASSPPGQGRRTEAFF
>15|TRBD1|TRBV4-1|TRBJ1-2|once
TGCGCCAGCAGCCAAGATTTTGGGACAGGGGGAGGCTACACCTTC
CASSQDFGTGGGYTF
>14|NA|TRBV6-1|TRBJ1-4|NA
TGTGCCAGCAGTGAAGGAGGGTTCGGTGAAAAACTGTTTTTT
CASSEGGFGEKLFF
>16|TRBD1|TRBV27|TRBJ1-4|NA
TGTGCCAGCAGTCCAACAGGGACAGGGGGGTATGAAAAACTGTTTTTT
CASSPTGTGGYEKLFF
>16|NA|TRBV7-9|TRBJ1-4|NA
TGTGCCAGCAGCACTCGCTTAGGACTGCTTAATGAAAAACTGTTTTTT
CASSTRLGLLNEKLFF
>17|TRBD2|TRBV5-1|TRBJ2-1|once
TGCGCCAGCAGCTCGACTAGCGGGGTTAGCTCCTACAATGAGCAGTTCTTC
CASSSTSGVSSYNEQFF
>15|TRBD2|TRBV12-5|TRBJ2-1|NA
TGTGCTAGTGTCACTGGACTAGATATTTACAATGAGCAGTTCTTC
CASVTGLDIYNEQFF
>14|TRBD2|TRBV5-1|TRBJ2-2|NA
TGCGCCAGCAGCTTGAGGGCGGGGGCCGGGGAGCTGTTTTTT
CASSLRAGAGELFF
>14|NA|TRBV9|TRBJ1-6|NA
TGTGCCAGCAGCGTAGAGTCGGATAATTCACCCCTCCACTTT
CASSVESDNSPLHF
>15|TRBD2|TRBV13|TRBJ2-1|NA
TGTGCCAGCAGCTTAGGTGGCGGGGGGGCCAATGAGCAGTTCTTC
CASSLGGGGANEQFF
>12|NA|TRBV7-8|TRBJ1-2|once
TGTGCCAGCAGCTTTTCAGGGCATGGCTACACCTTC
CASSFSGHGYTF
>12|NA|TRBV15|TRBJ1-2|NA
TGTGCCACCAGCGGCGGACAGAATGGCTACACCTTC
CATSGGQNGYTF
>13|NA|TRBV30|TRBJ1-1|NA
TGTGCCTGGAGTGCTTCAGGGATTGGTGAAGCTTTCTTT
CAWSASGIGEAFF
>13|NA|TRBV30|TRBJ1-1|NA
TGTGCCTGGAGTGGCGGAATGAACACTGAAGCTTTCTTT
CAWSGGMNTEAFF
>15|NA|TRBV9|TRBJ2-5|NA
TGTGCCAGCAGCTCCCGAGGGGGGGGCCAAGAGACCCAGTACTTC
CASSSRGGGQETQYF
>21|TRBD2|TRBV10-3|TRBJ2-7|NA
TGTGCCATCAGTGAAAAAACACCGGGACTAGCGGGGGCCCGCTTCTCCTACGAGCAGTACTTC
CAISEKTPGLAGARFSYEQYF
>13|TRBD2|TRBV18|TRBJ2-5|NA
TGTGCCAGCTCACTGGGACTAGGAGAGACCCAGTACTTC
CASSLGLGETQYF
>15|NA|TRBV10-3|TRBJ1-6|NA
TGTGCCATCAGTCAGACAGGCCCTTCTAGTTCACCCCTCCACTTT
CAISQTGPSSSPLHF
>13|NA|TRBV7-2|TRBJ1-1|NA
TGTGCCAGCAGCTCCCCCGGGACTGTTGAAGCTTTCTTT
CASSSPGTVEAFF
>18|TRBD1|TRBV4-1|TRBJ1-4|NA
TGCGCCAGCAGCCGCCAATTGAAGGGGGACAGGCCTAATGAAAAACTGTTTTTT
CASSRQLKGDRPNEKLFF
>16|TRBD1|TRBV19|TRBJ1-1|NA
TGTGCCAGTAGTAAGGACAGGGGGTCCCCTGACACTGAAGCTTTCTTT
CASSKDRGSPDTEAFF
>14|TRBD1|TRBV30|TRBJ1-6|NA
TGTGCCTGGAGCAAGGGACAGGGAAATTCACCCCTCCACTTT
CAWSKGQGNSPLHF
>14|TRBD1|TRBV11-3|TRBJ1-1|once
TGTGCCAGCAGCTCAAGGACAGGGGAGACTGAAGCTTTCTTT
CASSSRTGETEAFF
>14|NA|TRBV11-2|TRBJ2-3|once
TGTGCCAGCAGACCTCTAATTAGCACAGATACGCAGTATTTT
CASRPLISTDTQYF
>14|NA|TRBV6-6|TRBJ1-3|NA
TGTGCCAGCAGTCCTGTGACTGTTGGAAACACCATATATTTT
CASSPVTVGNTIYF
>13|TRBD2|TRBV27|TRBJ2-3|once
TGTGCCAGCAGGCTTAGCGGGGGGCATACGCAGTATTTT
CASRLSGGHTQYF
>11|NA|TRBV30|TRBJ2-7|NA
TGTGCCTGGAGACGTACCTACGAACAGTACTTC
CAWRRTYEQYF
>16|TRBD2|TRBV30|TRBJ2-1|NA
TGTGCCTGGAGTCCAGGACTAGCGGGGGGGCTACGAGAGCAGTTCTTC
CAWSPGLAGGLREQFF
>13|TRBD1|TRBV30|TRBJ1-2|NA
TGTGCCTGGAGCCTTCAGGGGGCGTGGGGCTACACCTTC
CAWSLQGAWGYTF
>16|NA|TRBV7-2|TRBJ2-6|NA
TGTGCCAGCAGCCCCCAGGGGGGTGCGGGGGCCAACGTCCTGACTTTC
CASSPQGGAGANVLTF
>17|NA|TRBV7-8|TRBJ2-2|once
TGTGCCAGCAGCCAGACCCCTGGGCGGGGTAGGGCCGGGGAGCTGTTTTTT
CASSQTPGRGRAGELFF
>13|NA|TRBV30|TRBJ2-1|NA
TGTGCCTGGAGTGTTCGCGACTACAATGAGCAGTTCTTC
CAWSVRDYNEQFF
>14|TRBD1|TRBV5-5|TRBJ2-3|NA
TGTGCCAGCAGCCCGACAGGGCTCACAGATACGCAGTATTTT
CASSPTGLTDTQYF